The 14 T cell receptor beta chains below come from one sample, sequenced in a study of T cell responses to AZD1222 COVID-19 vaccine. Sequenced by immunoSEQ multiplex PCR; TCRdb stores in-frame clones only, minus some. The table has roughly 100,000 clones, 80% to 90% seen once. The material was peripheral blood, obtained on day 0 of AZD1222 vaccination. These receptors originate from an adult in good health.

This sequence joins TRBV2 and TRBJ1-3; 8 bases fit TRBD1. The CDR3 is 14 residues long. CDR1 and CDR2 (germline): SNHLY, FYNNEI. The V gene end was trimmed by 6 bases and the J gene end by 1 base; junction bases not matched to a gene: 2. The CDR3 protein is CASRDRASGNTIYF. The CDR3 region has the DNA TGTGCCAGCAGGGACAGGGCTTCTGGAAACACCATATATTTT. Full variable domain (missing parts from reference TRBV2 and TRBJ1-3): EPEVTQTPSHQVTQMGQEVILRCVPISNHLYFYWYRQILGQKVEFLVSFYNNEISEKSEIFDDQFSVERPDGSNFTLKIRSTKLEDSAMYFCASRDRASGNTIYFGEGSWLTVV.

The chain is built from TRBV15 and TRBJ1-1; D may be TRBD1 (5 bases). The germline V and J ends were trimmed by 0 bases and 1 base, with 12 bases remaining between them. Germline V gene lookup returns CDR1 LNHNV and CDR2 YYDKDF (reference sequence). The CDR3 sequence is 16 residues long. Here the CDR3 reads CATSRDLGTPNTEAFF. CDR3 DNA sequence: TGTGCCACCAGCAGAGATCTAGGGACCCCGAACACTGAAGCTTTCTTT.

This clone was found once. The chain employs TRBV7-5 and TRBJ1-3. TRBV7-5 is classified as a pseudogene. The CDR3 extends over 15 amino acids. The CDR3 DNA follows: TGTGCCAGAAGCCTAAGAGGGTTTTCTGGAAACACCATATATTTT. Protein product: CARSLRGFSGNTIYF.

V is TRBV9 and J is TRBJ2-2; D not certain. V was trimmed by 1 base and J by 7 bases, leaving 8 bases between them. The germline V gene has CDR1 SGDLS and CDR2 YYNGEE. The CDR3 contains 13 residues. CDR3 sequence reads: CASSVYEYGELFF. The CDR3 DNA sequence: TGTGCCAGCAGCGTATATGAGTACGGGGAGCTGTTTTTT. The whole variable domain, remainder taken from reference TRBV9 and TRBJ2-2, is DSGVTQTPKHLITATGQRVTLRCSPRSGDLSVYWYQQSLDQGLQFLIQYYNGEERAKGNILERFSAQQFPDLHSELNLSSLELGDSALYFCASSVYEYGELFFGEGSRLTVL.

The table lists this clone with a count of one. The rearrangement uses TRBV6-5 and TRBJ1-1; 7 nucleotides agree with TRBD1. V trimming: 5 bases; J trimming: 2 bases; junction bases outside the gene matches: 5. Per germline, CDR1 MNHEY and CDR2 SVGAGI. The CDR3 is 14 residues long. CDR3 bases: TGTGCCAGCAGTAAACGACAGGGTAACACTGAAGCTTTCTTT. It specifies CASSKRQGNTEAFF.

This sequence joins TRBV12-3 or TRBV12-4 and TRBJ1-1, with a weak D call TRBD1 (5 bases). V lost 3 bases and J 6 bases, leaving 5 bases between the germline ends. The CDR3 spans 11 residues. The CDR3 DNA reads TGTGCCAGCAGTTTGGGGGCTGAAGCTTTCTTT. It yields the protein CASSLGAEAFF.

This sequence joins TRBV14 and TRBJ2-3; possible D gene TRBD2, 6 bases. Looked up from germline, CDR1 is SGHDN and CDR2 is FVKESK. The V end lost 3 bases, the J end lost 2 bases, and 21 bases lay between the germline ends. CDR3 length: 18 amino acids. CDR3 in amino acids: CASSHLRGSRTHTDTQYF. For the CDR3, the DNA is TGTGCCAGCAGCCATCTGCGGGGCAGTCGCACTCACACAGATACGCAGTATTTT. Together with reference TRBV14 and TRBJ2-3, the CDR3 gives the full variable domain: EAGVTQFPSHSVIEKGQTVTLRCDPISGHDNLYWYRRVMGKEIKFLLHFVKESKQDESGMPNNRFLAERTGGTYSTLKVQPAELEDSGVYFCASSHLRGSRTHTDTQYFGPGTRLTVL.

The chain uses TRBV12-3 or TRBV12-4 and TRBJ2-7, with D unclear. V was shortened by 6 bases and J by 4 bases, with 13 bases between the two germline ends. The CDR3 runs 13 residues. The CDR3 loop is CASSPINVYEQYF. The CDR3 nucleotides read TGTGCCAGCAGCCCCATTAATGTTTACGAGCAGTACTTC.

This clone came up once. V is TRBV2 and J is TRBJ1-1, with D maybe TRBD1 (6 bases). V lost 4 bases and J lost 0, with 6 bases in between. The germline CDR1 and CDR2 sequences are SNHLY and FYNNEI. The CDR3 consists of 13 residues. The CDR3 sequence: CASSGQVNTEAFF. CDR3 nucleotides: TGTGCCAGCAGTGGACAGGTGAACACTGAAGCTTTCTTT. Using reference TRBV2 and TRBJ1-1 for the parts outside the CDR3, the full variable domain is EPEVTQTPSHQVTQMGQEVILRCVPISNHLYFYWYRQILGQKVEFLVSFYNNEISEKSEIFDDQFSVERPDGSNFTLKIRSTKLEDSAMYFCASSGQVNTEAFFGQGTRLTVV.

This clone has just one count. The chain links TRBV27 to TRBJ1-5; no firm D call. From germline, CDR1 is MNHEY and CDR2 SMNVEV (reference sequence). Trimming left V 5 bases short and J 4 bases short, with 18 bases between. The CDR3 sequence is 16 residues long. The CDR3 loop is CASSPYSVPANQPQHF. CDR3 coding DNA: TGTGCCAGCAGTCCGTACAGCGTTCCGGCAAATCAGCCCCAGCATTTT.

The chain uses TRBV19 and TRBJ2-2; D possibly corresponds to TRBD1 (6 bases). Trimming shortened V by 9 bases and J by 5 bases, and 16 bases separated the two germline ends. Germline V gene lookup returns CDR1 LNHDA and CDR2 SQIVND (reference sequence). The CDR3 contains 14 residues. The CDR3 sequence is CASHRDSDTGELFF. CDR3 in DNA: TGTGCCAGCCACAGGGATTCTGATACCGGGGAGCTGTTTTTT.

This rearrangement joins TRBV11-2 to TRBJ2-5; D is undetermined. V shed 1 base and J shed 9 bases, with 6 bases lying between them. This CDR3 has 11 amino acids. Germline V gene data show CDR1 as SGHAT and CDR2 as FQNNGV. The CDR3 nucleotides are TGTGCCAGCAGCTTAGCAGTGGCCCAGTACTTC. Translated, it gives CASSLAVAQYF.

V usage is TRBV5-1 and J usage is TRBJ2-6; 9 nucleotides agree with TRBD2. From germline, CDR1 is SGHRS and CDR2 YFSETQ. V lost 4 bases, J lost 0 bases, and 5 bases stayed unmatched. CDR3 length: 17 residues. CDR3 protein: CASSPSGGTSGANVLTF. The CDR3, as DNA: TGCGCCAGCAGCCCGAGCGGGGGGACCTCTGGGGCCAACGTCCTGACTTTC.

This clone showed up just once. The J gene is TRBJ2-1, the V gene TRBV11-3, with 13 bases that match TRBD2. The CDR3 has 14 amino acids. Germline CDR1 SGHNT, CDR2 YENEEA. The junction had 3 bases not matched to a gene; V was cut back by 4 bases and J by 9 bases. CDR3 in amino acids: CASSSRLAGGEQFF. CDR3 bases: TGTGCCAGCAGCTCCCGACTAGCGGGGGGTGAGCAGTTCTTC. The complete variable domain, with remaining parts taken from reference TRBV11-3 and TRBJ2-1, reads EAGVVQSPRYKIIEKKQPVAFWCNPISGHNTLYWYLQNLGQGPELLIRYENEEAVDDSQLPKDRFSAERLKGVDSTLKIQPAELGDSAVYLCASSSRLAGGEQFFGPGTRLTVL.